Here is one TCR beta chain with its context. V gave up 4 bases and J gave up 0 bases, with 14 bases separating them. The CDR3 totals 15 residues. The germline CDR1 and CDR2 sequences are SGHNT and YYREEE (reference sequence). This specimen comes from a study of blood T cell repertoires in COVID-19. Study-wide context: The study drew acute and convalescent COVID-19 samples from the United States, Italy and Spain. The analysed material was cDNA or gDNA that came from T cells, B-cell-depleted T cells, or PBMCs.

In the study's own analysis: Reference gene primer amplification gave nucleated cell count estimates. Profiled with immunoSEQ multiplex PCR; TCRdb holds only in-frame clones, not every one. V and J calls and clone size are copied from that table; D and trimming were computed from the DNA. The sample lists about 170,000 clones, about 82% occurring once. This TCR was sampled from a middle-aged man with active or convalescent COVID-19. This chain connects TRBV5-4 to TRBJ2-7; TRBD2 is a possible D gene (7 bases). Sequencing input: peripheral blood. CDR3 DNA: TGTGCCAGCAGCATGGGGGGGCAGAGCTCCTACGAGCAGTACTTC. This translates into CASSMGGQSSYEQYF. Variable domain in full (rest from reference TRBV5-4 and TRBJ2-7): ETGVTQSPTHLIKTRGQQVTLRCSSQSGHNTVSWYQQALGQGPQFIFQYYREEENGRGNFPPRFSGLQFPNYSSELNVNALELDDSALYLCASSMGGQSSYEQYFGPGTRLTVT.